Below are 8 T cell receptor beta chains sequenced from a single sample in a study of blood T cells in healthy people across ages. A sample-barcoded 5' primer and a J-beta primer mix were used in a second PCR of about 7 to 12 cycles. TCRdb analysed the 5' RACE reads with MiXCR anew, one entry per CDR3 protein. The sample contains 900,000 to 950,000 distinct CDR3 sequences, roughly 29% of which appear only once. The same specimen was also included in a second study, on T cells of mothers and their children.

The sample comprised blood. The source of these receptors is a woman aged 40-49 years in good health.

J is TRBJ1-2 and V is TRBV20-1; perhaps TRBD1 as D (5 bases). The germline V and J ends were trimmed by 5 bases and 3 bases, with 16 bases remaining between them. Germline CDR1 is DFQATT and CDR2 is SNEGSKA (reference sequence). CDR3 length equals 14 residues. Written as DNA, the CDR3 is TGCAGTGCTGCCGGGACTCGGATCGACTATGGCTACACCTTC. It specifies CSAAGTRIDYGYTF.

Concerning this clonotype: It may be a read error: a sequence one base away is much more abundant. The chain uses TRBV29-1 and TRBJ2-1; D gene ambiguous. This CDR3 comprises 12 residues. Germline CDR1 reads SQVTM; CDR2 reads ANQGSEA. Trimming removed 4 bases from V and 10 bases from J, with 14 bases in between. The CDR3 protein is CSVAGDSYEQFF. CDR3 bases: TGCAGCGTTGCCGGCGACTCCTACGAGCAGTTCTTC.

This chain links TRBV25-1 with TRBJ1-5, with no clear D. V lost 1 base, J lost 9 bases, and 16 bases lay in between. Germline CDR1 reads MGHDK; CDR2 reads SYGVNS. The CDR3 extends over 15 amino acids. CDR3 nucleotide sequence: TGTGCCAGCAGTGAATCACTGGGGAGAGCGGGGCCCCAGCATTTT. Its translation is CASSESLGRAGPQHF.

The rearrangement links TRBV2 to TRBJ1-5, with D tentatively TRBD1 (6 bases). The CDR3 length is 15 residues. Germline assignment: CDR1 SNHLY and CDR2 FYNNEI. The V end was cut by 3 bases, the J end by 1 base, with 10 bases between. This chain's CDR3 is CASSDGGGSNQPQHF. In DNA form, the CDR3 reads TGTGCCAGCAGTGACGGAGGGGGGAGCAATCAGCCCCAGCATTTT.

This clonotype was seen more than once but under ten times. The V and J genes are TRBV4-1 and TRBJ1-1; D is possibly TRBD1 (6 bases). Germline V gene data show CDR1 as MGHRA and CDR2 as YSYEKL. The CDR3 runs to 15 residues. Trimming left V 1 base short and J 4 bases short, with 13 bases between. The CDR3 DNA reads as TGCGCCAGCAGCCAAGGATTGGGAGGGGGCACTGAAGCTTTCTTT. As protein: CASSQGLGGGTEAFF.

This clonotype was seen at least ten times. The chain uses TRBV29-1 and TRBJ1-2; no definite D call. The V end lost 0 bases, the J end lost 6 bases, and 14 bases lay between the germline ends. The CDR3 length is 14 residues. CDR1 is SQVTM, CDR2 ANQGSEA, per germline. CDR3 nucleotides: TGCAGCGTTGAAGATAGGGCGGTCCTAAATGGCTACACCTTC. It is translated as CSVEDRAVLNGYTF.

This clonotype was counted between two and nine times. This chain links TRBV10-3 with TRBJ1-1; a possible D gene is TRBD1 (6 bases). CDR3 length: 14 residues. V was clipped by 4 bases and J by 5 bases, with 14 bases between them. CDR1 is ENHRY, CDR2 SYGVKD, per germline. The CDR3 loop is CAISVGRGGTEAFF. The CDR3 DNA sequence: TGTGCCATCAGTGTGGGCAGGGGTGGGACTGAAGCTTTCTTT.

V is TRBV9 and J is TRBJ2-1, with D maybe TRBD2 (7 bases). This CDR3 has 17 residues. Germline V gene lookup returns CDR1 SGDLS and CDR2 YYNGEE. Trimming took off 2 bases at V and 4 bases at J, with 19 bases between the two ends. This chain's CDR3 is CASSVRGRGGPYNEQFF. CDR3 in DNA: TGTGCCAGCAGCGTTAGGGGAAGGGGGGGGCCATACAATGAGCAGTTCTTC.